This TCR beta chain comes out of a study of cytomegalovirus exposure and HLA in healthy donors. Study background: About 85 million unique TCR sequences came from HLA-typed donors in an early release. Among 398 genotyped donors, about 80% fell in the Caucasian-associated ancestry cluster.

The study ran its PCR with 60 Vbeta and 13 Jbeta primers. How the authors handled the data: Unique TCR beta chains numbered around 80 million in a later analysis, with around 10 million shared. Some clones are missing from TCRdb's copy, which holds only in-frame ones; the method was immunoSEQ multiplex PCR. D and trimming were read from the DNA, whereas the V and J calls and clone size are those reported in that table. The sample yields about 170,000 clones, around 73% seen once. The sample was PBMCs. The receptor comes from a woman in her late teens or twenties in good health and CMV-seropositive.

The CDR3 DNA reads TGTGCCAGTTCGGGACAGGGCGCAGATACGCAGTATTTT. Translation: CASSGQGADTQYF. This rearrangement joins TRBV2 to TRBJ2-3, with TRBD1 identical over 9 bases. Germline V gene data show CDR1 as SNHLY and CDR2 as FYNNEI. Trimming cost V 9 bases and J 4 bases; bases outside gene matches: 5. This CDR3 is built from 13 residues. The whole variable domain, remainder taken from reference TRBV2 and TRBJ2-3, is EPEVTQTPSHQVTQMGQEVILRCVPISNHLYFYWYRQILGQKVEFLVSFYNNEISEKSEIFDDQFSVERPDGSNFTLKIRSTKLEDSAMYFCASSGQGADTQYFGPGTRLTVL.